This TCR beta chain came from a study of beta chain features in type 1 diabetes. CDR1 and CDR2 (germline): SGDLS, YYNGEE. Trimming at V came to 3 bases and at J to 1 base, leaving 2 bases not matched to a gene. The CDR3 runs 15 residues. Study findings and constraints: Shortening that was moderate but significant affected the TCRB CDR3s of Type 1 diabetes patients in all four CD4+ subsets.

Of the isolated RNA, all was reverse transcribed, and so the sequenced material was expressed TCRB transcripts. Clones were sequenced by immunoSEQ multiplex PCR, and TCRdb holds only the in-frame ones, with some missing. The table has around 130,000 clones, roughly 10% seen once; the top ten hold 0.7% to 0.85%. The sample holds a few counts of this clone. No antigen is known for it. The clonotype originates from a man aged 30-40 years with type 1 diabetes. V is TRBV9 and J is TRBJ2-5, with 11 positions matching TRBD2. The specimen sequenced was central memory CD4+ T cells from blood. CDR3 DNA sequence: TGTGCCAGCAGCGGGACTAGCGGGTTCCAAGAGACCCAGTACTTC. Its translation: CASSGTSGFQETQYF.